The 15 T cell receptor beta chains below were found in one sample sequenced in a study of shared clonotypes between healthy human individuals. TCRdb keeps only in-frame clones here, not all; method: immunoSEQ multiplex PCR. The sample has millions of clones, roughly 95% seen once; the top ten hold about 0.13%. Material for sequencing was naive CD4+ T cells sorted from blood. Subset specified: CD45RA+ positively selected. The origin of the receptors is a young man in good health.

The chain employs TRBV6-5 and TRBJ2-2, with 11 positions matching TRBD1. V shed 7 bases, J shed 7 bases, and the junction held 8 bases outside the gene matches. From germline, CDR1 is MNHEY and CDR2 SVGAGI. The CDR3 extends over 15 amino acids. The CDR3 protein is CASTKGTGGIGELFF. In DNA, the CDR3 is TGTGCCAGCACCAAAGGGACAGGGGGGATCGGGGAGCTGTTTTTT.

This chain joins TRBV4-3 and TRBJ2-1; 8 nucleotides agree with TRBD2. V was pared by 4 bases and J by 2 bases, with 13 bases of the junction left unmatched. CDR3 length: 18 amino acids. CDR1 is LGHNA, CDR2 YSLEER, per germline. CDR3 DNA sequence: TGCGCCAGCAGCCCCTTAGGTAGTACTAGCGGAACCTACAATGAGCAGTTCTTC. As protein: CASSPLGSTSGTYNEQFF.

The rearrangement joins TRBV7-2 to TRBJ1-1; D possibly corresponds to TRBD1 (6 bases). Germline CDR1 SGHTA, CDR2 FQGNSA. V dropped 2 bases and J dropped 0 bases, with 13 bases sitting between them. The CDR3 is made up of 16 amino acids. The CDR3 nucleotides read TGTGCCAGCAGCTTACGCGGTAGGGGGATGAACACTGAAGCTTTCTTT. Translating it yields CASSLRGRGMNTEAFF.

V is TRBV7-9 and J is TRBJ2-3; D is unresolved. Per the germline V gene, CDR1 is SEHNR and CDR2 is FQNEAQ (reference sequence). V lost 4 bases to trimming and J lost 3 bases, with 5 bases between them. This CDR3 region has 12 residues. The CDR3 DNA reads as TGTGCCAGCAGCTACCCTACAGATACGCAGTATTTT. Translation: CASSYPTDTQYF. Based on the CDR3 plus reference TRBV7-9 and TRBJ2-3, the full variable domain is DTGVSQNPRHKITKRGQNVTFRCDPISEHNRLYWYRQTLGQGPEFLTYFQNEAQLEKSRLLSDRFSAERPKGSFSTLEIQRTEQGDSAMYLCASSYPTDTQYFGPGTRLTVL.

This chain links TRBV7-6 with TRBJ2-1; D is undetermined. This CDR3 is built from 12 residues. Germline CDR1 reads SGHVS; CDR2 reads FNYEAQ. V shed 1 base and J shed 9 bases, with 7 bases lying between them. The CDR3 DNA follows: TGTGCCAGCAGCTTAGGCGGCTTTGAGCAGTTCTTC. Protein sequence: CASSLGGFEQFF.

The chain carries TRBV30 and TRBJ1-5, with a tentative D call TRBD1 (6 bases). The germline V gene encodes CDR1 GTSNPN and CDR2 SVGIG (reference sequence). V lost 3 bases to trimming and J lost 0 bases, with 12 bases between them. The CDR3 has 15 residues. For the CDR3, the DNA is TGTGCCTGGAGCGAGGACAGTTATAGCAATCAGCCCCAGCATTTT. Residues: CAWSEDSYSNQPQHF. Variable domain in full (rest from reference TRBV30 and TRBJ1-5): SQTIHQWPATLVQPVGSPLSLECTVEGTSNPNLYWYRQAAGRGLQLLFYSVGIGQISSEVPQNLSASRPQDRQFILSSKKLLLSDSGFYLCAWSEDSYSNQPQHFGDGTRLSIL.

V gene TRBV2 combines with J gene TRBJ2-3; 9 nucleotides agree with TRBD2. The CDR3 contains 16 residues. Germline-derived CDR1 and CDR2 are SNHLY and FYNNEI. The junction had 8 bases not matched to a gene; V was cut back by 4 bases and J by 3 bases. CDR3 nucleotides: TGTGCCAGCAGTGGTAGCGGGGGTCCTTTAACAGATACGCAGTATTTT. Translation: CASSGSGGPLTDTQYF. The entire variable domain, with the rest obtained from reference TRBV2 and TRBJ2-3, is as follows: EPEVTQTPSHQVTQMGQEVILRCVPISNHLYFYWYRQILGQKVEFLVSFYNNEISEKSEIFDDQFSVERPDGSNFTLKIRSTKLEDSAMYFCASSGSGGPLTDTQYFGPGTRLTVL.

This chain connects TRBV7-2 to TRBJ2-2; D ambiguous. The germline V gene encodes CDR1 SGHTA and CDR2 FQGNSA. The CDR3 is made up of 16 amino acids. V was trimmed by 5 bases and J by 4 bases, leaving 17 bases between them. The CDR3: CASSLVPPGVTGELFF. The CDR3 DNA reads TGTGCCAGCAGCCTAGTGCCCCCGGGTGTCACCGGGGAGCTGTTTTTT.

This chain uses TRBV7-2 with TRBJ1-2; 7 nucleotides match TRBD1. The length of the CDR3 is 15 residues. The germline V gene has CDR1 SGHTA and CDR2 FQGNSA. V gave up 1 base and J gave up 2 bases; unmatched junction bases: 4. The CDR3 coding sequence is TGTGCCAGCAGCTTAGACAGGGGACCGAACTATGGCTACACCTTC. This encodes CASSLDRGPNYGYTF.

About this clone: One junction end does not reproduce the germline sequence, and a read error may be involved. J is TRBJ2-1 and V is TRBV7-7; the D gene is possibly TRBD2 (5 bases). In germline, CDR1 is SSHAT, CDR2 FNYEAQ (reference sequence). The CDR3 is made up of 15 amino acids. The CDR3: CASSLTAAGYNEQFF. In nucleotides, the CDR3 is TGTGCTAGCAGCTTAACAGCGGCAGGCTACAATGAGCAGTTCTTC.

This sequence joins TRBV6-6 and TRBJ1-3; no definite D call. Germline V lookup: CDR1 MNHNY, CDR2 SVGAGI (reference sequence). The CDR3 spans 15 residues. Trimming shortened V by 5 bases and J by 0 bases, and 11 bases separated the two germline ends. The CDR3 spells CASSIGLSSGNTIYF. CDR3 coding DNA: TGTGCCAGCAGTATAGGGCTTTCCTCTGGAAACACCATATATTTT.

The chain couples TRBV30 to TRBJ1-1; TRBD1 might be the D (6 bases). Trimming took off 7 bases at V and 1 base at J, with 16 bases between the two ends. Germline assignment: CDR1 GTSNPN and CDR2 SVGIG (reference sequence). This CDR3 is 14 amino acids long. The chain's CDR3 is CAFYFGTQNTEAFF. The CDR3 DNA reads as TGTGCCTTCTATTTCGGGACACAGAACACTGAAGCTTTCTTT.

DNA of the CDR3: TGTGCCAGCAGCCGGGACAGGGTGGGTGGCTACACCTTC. This translates into CASSRDRVGGYTF. The gene calls are TRBV6-5 and TRBJ1-2; TRBD1 matches 9 bases. CDR1 is MNHEY and CDR2 is SVGAGI in the germline V gene. The CDR3 is made up of 13 amino acids. V was clipped by 6 bases and J by 7 bases; unmatched bases: 6.

This clone was picked up one time. The J gene is TRBJ2-3, the V gene TRBV2; the D is unclear. Trimming stripped 2 bases from V and 4 bases from J, with 7 bases between. Germline-derived CDR1 and CDR2 are SNHLY and FYNNEI. The CDR3 sequence is 13 residues long. CDR3 DNA: TGTGCCAGCAGTGAATCAGGTGCAGATACGCAGTATTTT. Translated, it gives CASSESGADTQYF.

Of note for this clone: Other DNA sequences from this sample encode an identical CDR3 as well. This chain uses TRBV5-6 with TRBJ1-5; 7 nucleotides align to TRBD1. V trimming: 0 bases; J trimming: 1 base; junction bases outside the gene matches: 4. The CDR3 contains 16 residues. Germline-derived CDR1 and CDR2 are SGHDT and YYEEEE. As DNA, the CDR3 is TGTGCCAGCAGCTTGGGGGGACAGTGGAGCAATCAGCCCCAGCATTTT. This gives the protein CASSLGGQWSNQPQHF.